The clone carrying this TCR beta chain has a handful of counts. Germline V gene lookup returns CDR1 DFQATT and CDR2 SNEGSKA (reference sequence). Trimming stripped 1 base from V and 1 base from J, with 11 bases between. This CDR3 has 15 residues. The data were obtained in a study of spatial heterogeneity in lung cancer. Study background: Among detected sequences, beta-chain ones consistently exceeded alpha-chain ones in number.

Regarding time point: sample taken at primary tumor resection. Unsorted samples of tumor, nontumor lung or frozen PBMC had their whole RNA sequenced. TCR cDNA molecules were tagged individually, and each one carried a unique molecular identifier. Each CDR3 protein gets one entry after TCRdb re-called the 5' RACE reads with MiXCR. The table records 49,000 or so distinct CDR3 sequences, approximately 12% of them present only once. The chain couples TRBV20-1 to TRBJ1-5; no clear D gene. This receptor was taken from a female donor with early-stage non-small cell lung cancer. The source was PBMCs, collected at surgery. CDR3 bases: TGCAGTGCTAGAGGGGGTGGGCGGAGCAATCAGCCCCAGCATTTT. Its protein is CSARGGGRSNQPQHF.